This T cell receptor beta chain is from a study of graft-versus-host responses after intestinal transplantation. Study information: Tacrolimus plus steroids were given to all recipients for approximately three years, preceded by anti-thymocyte globulin induction.

The CDR3 totals 13 residues. CDR1 and CDR2 (germline): MNHNS, SASEGT. V lost 3 bases to trimming and J lost 5 bases, with 10 bases between them. Regarding this clone: Its antigen is undetermined.

Broader study findings: Recipient marrow showed GvH clones, some seen first in ileum or blood. Individuals who had graft-donor T cell macrochimerism had allografts that showed high graft-versus-host to host-versus-graft clonal ratios.

Here immunoSEQ multiplex PCR was the method, and the copy in TCRdb shows in-frame clones only, minus some. The table shows about 21,000 clones, with 92% occurring only once. The chain employs TRBV6-1 and TRBJ2-5; the D gene is possibly TRBD1 (6 bases). Here the sequenced sample was PBMCs, taken about 250 days after intestinal transplant. This receptor was taken from a human patient who received an intestinal transplant, so some T cells may come from the graft donor. The CDR3 sequence: CASSDTGWETQYF. The CDR3 nucleotides are TGTGCCAGCAGTGATACAGGGTGGGAGACCCAGTACTTC.